The sequence of this T cell receptor beta chain was determined in a study of T cell responses to AZD1222 COVID-19 vaccine. Sequenced by immunoSEQ multiplex PCR; TCRdb stores in-frame clones only, minus some. The table shows about 69,000 clones, with about 80% occurring only once. CDR3 length: 13 residues. Germline V gene lookup returns CDR1 SGHAT and CDR2 FQNNGV. The germline V and J ends were trimmed by 5 bases and 2 bases, with 9 bases remaining between them. The sample was peripheral blood, taken 28 days after the second AZD1222 dose. The chain couples TRBV11-2 to TRBJ2-5, with D perhaps TRBD1 (5 bases). This receptor was obtained from an adult who received the AZD1222 COVID-19 vaccine. Written as DNA, the CDR3 is TGTGCCAGCAGCACTCGACAGCAAGAGACCCAGTACTTC. Its protein product is CASSTRQQETQYF.